The 17 T cell receptor beta chains below come from one sample, sequenced in a study of shared clonotypes between healthy human individuals. Using immunoSEQ multiplex PCR, the repertoire was profiled, and TCRdb retains in-frame clones only, with some absent. This table has about half a million clones, 78% appearing once. The specimen was PBMCs. The origin of the receptors is a woman aged 35 to 49 in good health. Some clones in this sample may be carry-over from other donors' samples.

This clone has more than one count but fewer than ten. The gene calls are TRBV29-1 and TRBJ2-4; TRBD1 matches 12 bases. Germline V gene data show CDR1 as SQVTM and CDR2 as ANQGSEA. CDR3 length: 16 amino acids. V gave up 7 bases and J gave up 7 bases; unmatched junction bases: 14. The CDR3 here is CSASGFPGQGANIQYF. The CDR3 coding sequence is TGCAGCGCATCAGGCTTCCCGGGACAGGGGGCTAACATTCAGTACTTC.

In its sample, this clone was seen once. The chain combines TRBV7-8 with TRBJ2-7; no clear D gene. The CDR3 extends over 15 amino acids. V was pared by 1 base and J by 0 bases, with 10 bases between. Germline CDR1 SGHVS, CDR2 FQNEAQ. CDR3 sequence: CASSLGAHLSYEQYF. The CDR3 DNA reads TGTGCCAGCAGCTTAGGTGCTCACCTCTCCTACGAGCAGTACTTC.

The chain uses TRBV6-6 and TRBJ1-3; 7 bases are a match to TRBD1. Germline V gene lookup returns CDR1 MNHNY and CDR2 SVGAGI (reference sequence). V lost 8 bases, J lost 7 bases, and 11 bases stayed unmatched. The CDR3 length is 14 residues. The CDR3 DNA follows: TGTGCCAGCGGGAATAGGGGGCGAGGGAACACCATATATTTT. Its protein product is CASGNRGRGNTIYF.

This rearrangement joins TRBV15 to TRBJ2-3, with D perhaps given as TRBD1 or TRBD2 (5 bases each). The CDR3 is 16 residues long. Germline loops: CDR1 LNHNV, CDR2 YYDKDF (reference sequence). V lost 6 bases, J lost 2 bases, and 18 bases lay in between. This CDR3 reads CATRSGTDLSTDTQYF. The CDR3 coding sequence is TGTGCCACCAGATCCGGGACCGATCTTTCCACAGATACGCAGTATTTT.

V is TRBV5-4 and J is TRBJ2-3; D is undetermined. Germline loops: CDR1 SGHNT, CDR2 YYREEE (reference sequence). V lost 0 bases and J 0 bases, leaving 11 bases between the germline ends. The CDR3 is made up of 16 amino acids. CDR3 sequence: CASSLGVGSSTDTQYF. CDR3 DNA: TGTGCCAGCAGCTTGGGAGTGGGTAGCAGCACAGATACGCAGTATTTT. Full variable domain (missing parts from reference TRBV5-4 and TRBJ2-3): ETGVTQSPTHLIKTRGQQVTLRCSSQSGHNTVSWYQQALGQGPQFIFQYYREEENGRGNFPPRFSGLQFPNYSSELNVNALELDDSALYLCASSLGVGSSTDTQYFGPGTRLTVL.

This chain connects TRBV11-2 to TRBJ2-3; 8 bases map to TRBD1. Per the germline V gene, CDR1 is SGHAT and CDR2 is FQNNGV. This CDR3 has 17 amino acids. After removal of 2 bases from V and 4 bases from J, the junction contained 11 bases not matched to a gene. This CDR3 reads CASSLRLLGRGPDTQYF. As DNA, the CDR3 is TGTGCCAGCAGCTTAAGACTCTTGGGCAGGGGGCCAGATACGCAGTATTTT.

J is TRBJ1-2 and V is TRBV11-1, with TRBD1 as a possible D gene (5 bases). The CDR3 contains 15 residues. V was trimmed by 1 base and J by 3 bases, leaving 12 bases between them. Germline CDR1 and CDR2: SGHAT and FQDESV (reference sequence). The CDR3, as DNA: TGTGCCAGCAGCTTAGTCCCAGGGCACGACTATGGCTACACCTTC. Translation gives CASSLVPGHDYGYTF.

This clone is a singleton in its sample. In the same sample, other DNA sequences code for this CDR3. V is TRBV5-1 and J is TRBJ2-3, with 9 bases aligning to TRBD1. CDR1 and CDR2 (germline): SGHRS, YFSETQ. The CDR3 is 14 residues long. The V segment lost 0 bases and the J segment 4 bases; nucleotides outside the gene matches: 0. The CDR3 coding sequence is TGCGCCAGCAGCTTGGGACAGGGGGCAGATACGCAGTATTTT. Protein: CASSLGQGADTQYF.

The chain is built from TRBV5-1 and TRBJ1-3; D gene uncertain. This CDR3 contains 18 residues. V was shortened by 1 base and J by 2 bases, with 19 bases between the two germline ends. Germline CDR1 SGHRS, CDR2 YFSETQ. CDR3 DNA: TGCGCCAGCAGCTTGCTTCTCTCTACTCAGTCCCCTGGAAACACCATATATTTT. Translated: CASSLLLSTQSPGNTIYF.

The V and J genes are TRBV27 and TRBJ1-3; D call uncertain. Trimming took off 5 bases at V and 3 bases at J, with 17 bases between the two ends. This CDR3 contains 16 residues. Germline V gene lookup returns CDR1 MNHEY and CDR2 SMNVEV (reference sequence). Written as DNA, the CDR3 is TGTGCCAGCAGTCCTAATTCCCCGGGAATTGGAAACACCATATATTTT. It encodes CASSPNSPGIGNTIYF.

This clone was counted only a few times. This may arise from a read error, as a much more abundant clone is one base away. This sample also contains other DNA sequences that code for the same CDR3. The chain is built from TRBV28 and TRBJ2-2; D not resolved. The V gene's germline CDR1 is MDHEN and CDR2 SYDVKM. There are 12 residues in the CDR3. Trimming shortened V by 5 bases and J by 1 base, and 2 bases separated the two germline ends. CDR3 loop: CASSLNTGELFF. CDR3 bases: TGTGCCAGCAGTCTGAACACCGGGGAGCTGTTTTTT.

This clone was detected once. The genes are TRBV5-4 and TRBJ1-1; the D is unclear. The CDR3 runs to 13 residues. The germline V and J ends were trimmed by 2 bases and 1 base, with 6 bases remaining between them. CDR1 and CDR2 (germline): SGHNT, YYREEE (reference sequence). The CDR3 sequence is CASSFYTNTEAFF. The CDR3 DNA follows: TGTGCCAGCAGCTTCTATACGAACACTGAAGCTTTCTTT.

The genes are TRBV2 and TRBJ2-1; D uncertain. V lost 10 bases, J lost 10 bases, and 11 bases lay in between. CDR1 SNHLY and CDR2 FYNNEI come from the germline V gene. This CDR3 region has 10 residues. Written as DNA, the CDR3 is TGTGCCACCCTACCCGCGGAGCAGTTCTTC. It codes for CATLPAEQFF. Full variable domain (remainder filled in from reference TRBV2 and TRBJ2-1): EPEVTQTPSHQVTQMGQEVILRCVPISNHLYFYWYRQILGQKVEFLVSFYNNEISEKSEIFDDQFSVERPDGSNFTLKIRSTKLEDSAMYFCATLPAEQFFGPGTRLTVL.

V is TRBV7-6 and J is TRBJ2-1; possibly TRBD2 for D (5 bases). The germline V and J ends were trimmed by 2 bases and 0 bases, with 11 bases remaining between them. This CDR3 region has 16 residues. The germline gives CDR1 SGHVS, CDR2 FNYEAQ. This chain's CDR3 is CASSLFAGGSYNEQFF. CDR3 sequence (DNA): TGTGCCAGCAGCTTATTTGCGGGCGGCTCCTACAATGAGCAGTTCTTC.

This chain links TRBV28 with TRBJ1-4; possible D gene TRBD1, 5 bases. V was shortened by 6 bases and J by 5 bases, with 16 bases between the two germline ends. CDR1 is MDHEN and CDR2 is SYDVKM in the germline V gene. The CDR3 contains 15 residues. CDR3 amino acids: CASRPNRLINEKLFF. The CDR3, as DNA: TGTGCCAGCAGGCCCAACAGGTTAATCAATGAAAAACTGTTTTTT.

The sample holds one count of this clone. The rearrangement uses TRBV4-3 and TRBJ1-4; 10 bases line up with TRBD1. The CDR3 has 18 amino acids. Germline trimming cut 0 bases from V and 7 bases from J; bases unmatched to any gene: 11. CDR1 and CDR2 (germline): LGHNA, YSLEER. The CDR3 here is CASSQEGTGARYGEKLFF. In DNA, the CDR3 is TGCGCCAGCAGCCAAGAGGGGACAGGGGCCCGGTATGGTGAAAAACTGTTTTTT.

This clone has a handful of counts. V is TRBV11-2 and J is TRBJ2-2; tentatively, D is TRBD2 (7 bases). Germline-derived CDR1 and CDR2 are SGHAT and FQNNGV. The CDR3 sequence is 15 residues long. V gave up 4 bases and J gave up 7 bases, with 16 bases separating them. CDR3 nucleotides: TGTGCCAGCAGCTCCTGGGCGGGGGCGGACGGGGAGCTGTTTTTT. It yields the protein CASSSWAGADGELFF.